The 23 T cell receptor beta chains below were found in one sample sequenced in a study of CD8 T cells in Susac syndrome. With random hexamers, about 0.45 to 1 ug RNA was reverse transcribed. Using its own MiXCR run on the immunoSEQ multiplex PCR reads, TCRdb lists one record per CDR3 protein. Of under 200,000 distinct CDR3 sequences in the sample, over 85% were seen once. Sequences were obtained from CD4+ T cells from PBMCs. The receptors come from a human donor in good health.

The rearrangement joins TRBV30 to TRBJ2-5; D is possibly TRBD1 (6 bases). Germline V gene sequence: CDR1 GTSNPN, CDR2 SVGIG (reference sequence). Trimming left V 2 bases short and J 0 bases short, with 19 bases between. The CDR3 has 17 amino acids. This chain's CDR3 is CAWSSSRTDLYQETQYF. In DNA, the CDR3 is TGTGCCTGGAGTTCCTCCAGGACAGATTTATACCAAGAGACCCAGTACTTC.

This chain connects TRBV20-1 to TRBJ2-7, with 10 bases identical to TRBD2. Trimming at V came to 7 bases and at J to 1 base, leaving 10 bases not matched to a gene. Germline V gives CDR1 DFQATT, CDR2 SNEGSKA (reference sequence). CDR3 length equals 15 residues. CDR3 DNA sequence: TGCAGTGTCGAACCTCTAGCGGGGGTGTCCTACGAGCAGTACTTC. It encodes CSVEPLAGVSYEQYF.

CDR3: CASSPGQLSYEQYF. CDR3 nucleotides: TGTGCCAGCTCGCCGGGACAGCTCTCCTACGAGCAGTACTTC. The gene calls are TRBV18 and TRBJ2-7, with 7 nucleotides matching TRBD1. This CDR3 is 14 amino acids long. V was clipped by 6 bases and J by 0 bases; unmatched bases: 5. The V gene's germline CDR1 is KGHSH and CDR2 LQKENI.

The chain recombines TRBV3-1 with TRBJ2-3; D unclear. This CDR3 contains 10 residues. The germline V and J ends were trimmed by 10 bases and 4 bases, with 6 bases remaining between them. CDR1 LGHDT and CDR2 YNNKEL come from the germline V gene (reference sequence). Here the CDR3 DNA reads TGTGCCACCTGGGCAGATACGCAGTATTTT. Amino acids: CATWADTQYF.

The chain combines TRBV25-1 with TRBJ2-6; D perhaps matches TRBD1 (5 bases). Germline loops: CDR1 MGHDK, CDR2 SYGVNS. The CDR3 is made up of 13 amino acids. The germline V and J ends were trimmed by 6 bases and 3 bases, with 6 bases remaining between them. CDR3 residues: CASRGRGANVLTF. The CDR3 nucleotides read TGTGCCAGCAGGGGGCGTGGGGCCAACGTCCTGACTTTC.

This clonotype was observed once. The chain couples TRBV9 to TRBJ2-2, with 8 bases that match TRBD1. CDR1 SGDLS and CDR2 YYNGEE come from the germline V gene. The CDR3 runs to 17 residues. V was pared by 4 bases and J by 7 bases, with 15 bases of the junction left unmatched. The CDR3: CASSTSSPRQGSGELFF. In DNA, the CDR3 is TGTGCCAGCAGCACGAGTTCTCCCCGACAGGGGAGCGGGGAGCTGTTTTTT.

The chain combines TRBV9 with TRBJ2-4, with D possibly matching TRBD1 (7 bases). The V end was cut by 4 bases, the J end by 1 base, with 18 bases between. Germline V gene sequence: CDR1 SGDLS, CDR2 YYNGEE. This CDR3 is built from 17 residues. The CDR3: CASSPQDRAGAKNIQYF. The CDR3 DNA follows: TGTGCCAGCAGCCCCCAAGACAGGGCGGGGGCCAAAAACATTCAGTACTTC.

This clonotype was counted once. The V gene is TRBV6-6, the J gene TRBJ1-1; no firm D call. Germline CDR1 MNHNY, CDR2 SVGAGI (reference sequence). Trimming removed 4 bases at V and 6 bases at J, with 12 bases between. This CDR3 is built from 13 residues. The CDR3 DNA reads TGTGCCAGCAGTTTCGGTCCTGCCGCTGAAGCTTTCTTT. This codes for CASSFGPAAEAFF.

The gene calls are TRBV6-2 or TRBV6-3 and TRBJ1-1; no reliable D call. CDR3 length: 13 amino acids. Germline V CDR1 and CDR2: MNHEY, SVGEGT. Between the trimmed V and J ends, which lost 7 bases and 0 bases, there was a span of 9 bases. CDR3 loop: CASIGRMNTEAFF. The CDR3 DNA reads TGTGCCAGCATTGGACGGATGAACACTGAAGCTTTCTTT.

This chain links TRBV5-1 with TRBJ2-1, with 7 bases aligning to TRBD2. From germline, CDR1 is SGHRS and CDR2 YFSETQ. J was trimmed by 6 bases and V by 3 bases; bases with no gene match: 12. The CDR3 loop spans 16 amino acids. The CDR3 bases are TGCGCCAGCAGCTCGGACGGGGGGACGACCCCCAATGAGCAGTTCTTC. It encodes CASSSDGGTTPNEQFF.

This clonotype was observed once. The chain is built from TRBV11-3 and TRBJ2-2, with D unresolved. V lost 3 bases, J lost 0 bases, and 5 bases lay in between. This CDR3 comprises 14 residues. CDR1 and CDR2 (germline): SGHNT, YENEEA. CDR3 bases: TGTGCCAGCAGCTTCACACCGAACACCGGGGAGCTGTTTTTT. The encoded protein is CASSFTPNTGELFF.

The chain employs TRBV14 and TRBJ1-4; D perhaps matches TRBD1 (6 bases). V was clipped by 5 bases and J by 5 bases, with 15 bases between them. This CDR3 has 15 residues. In germline, CDR1 is SGHDN, CDR2 FVKESK. The CDR3 here is CASSFGGQGNEKLFF. The CDR3 DNA sequence: TGTGCCAGCAGCTTCGGGGGACAAGGGAATGAAAAACTGTTTTTT.

This chain connects TRBV4-2 to TRBJ2-3; D unresolved. Trimming stripped 1 base from V and 2 bases from J, with 10 bases between. This CDR3 is 15 amino acids long. Germline V gene data show CDR1 as LGHNA and CDR2 as YNFKEQ. CDR3 residues: CASSQGRPDTDTQYF. Here the CDR3 DNA reads TGTGCCAGCAGCCAAGGCCGGCCAGACACAGATACGCAGTATTTT.

The CDR3 is CSARARTTYNSPLHF. CDR3 nucleotide sequence: TGCAGTGCTAGAGCAAGGACAACCTATAATTCACCCCTCCACTTT. This chain connects TRBV20-1 to TRBJ1-6; D possibly corresponds to TRBD1 (5 bases). CDR1 and CDR2 (germline): DFQATT, SNEGSKA (reference sequence). The CDR3 runs 15 residues. Trimming shortened V by 1 base and J by 2 bases, and 9 bases separated the two germline ends.

The V and J genes are TRBV20-1 and TRBJ1-5, with 10 bases fitting TRBD1. CDR3 length equals 16 residues. Germline V gene sequence: CDR1 DFQATT, CDR2 SNEGSKA (reference sequence). With V trimmed by 2 bases and J by 0 bases, 4 bases remained unmatched. The CDR3 region is CSARRGDRGSNQPQHF. CDR3 sequence (DNA): TGCAGTGCTAGACGTGGGGACAGGGGTAGCAATCAGCCCCAGCATTTT.

The J gene is TRBJ1-1, the V gene TRBV18, with D tentatively TRBD1 (6 bases). Trimming removed 4 bases at V and 3 bases at J, with 15 bases between. CDR3 length equals 15 residues. CDR1 is KGHSH, CDR2 LQKENI, per germline. CDR3 sequence (DNA): TGTGCCAGCTCACAATCAGGGACAAGGGACACTGAAGCTTTCTTT. Translation gives CASSQSGTRDTEAFF.

The chain links TRBV4-3 to TRBJ2-1; 7 bases are shared with TRBD2. Per the germline V gene, CDR1 is LGHNA and CDR2 is YSLEER. This CDR3 region has 18 residues. Germline trimming cut 0 bases from V and 0 bases from J; bases unmatched to any gene: 8. The CDR3 coding sequence is TGCGCCAGCAGCCAAGATCCCCGGGGGGTGAGCTCCTACAATGAGCAGTTCTTC. Translating gives CASSQDPRGVSSYNEQFF.

The chain has TRBV7-8 and TRBJ2-3; 8 nucleotides match TRBD2. J gave up 0 bases and V 4 bases, and 6 bases lay outside the gene matches. CDR3 size: 16 residues. CDR1 SGHVS and CDR2 FQNEAQ come from the germline V gene. The CDR3 region is CASSSQSGGSTDTQYF. CDR3 DNA sequence: TGTGCCAGCAGCTCTCAAAGCGGGGGCAGCACAGATACGCAGTATTTT.

This clonotype was counted a single time. The J gene is TRBJ2-7, the V gene TRBV4-1, with a tentative D call TRBD2 (6 bases). The V end lost 0 bases, the J end lost 3 bases, and 15 bases lay between the germline ends. CDR1 and CDR2 from the germline V gene are MGHRA and YSYEKL. The CDR3 spans 16 residues. The CDR3 here is CASSQEGGGAIYEQYF. The CDR3 DNA follows: TGCGCCAGCAGCCAAGAGGGTGGCGGGGCGATCTACGAGCAGTACTTC.

This clonotype was found a few times. This chain links TRBV7-2 with TRBJ1-4; D not certain. V was shortened by 2 bases and J by 0 bases, with 4 bases between the two germline ends. Germline V gene sequence: CDR1 SGHTA, CDR2 FQGNSA. The CDR3 sequence is 14 residues long. The chain's CDR3 is CASSLRATNEKLFF. In DNA, the CDR3 is TGTGCCAGCAGCTTAAGGGCAACTAATGAAAAACTGTTTTTT.

In this sample, this clonotype turned up a few times. The chain uses TRBV3-1 and TRBJ2-3; D perhaps matches TRBD1 (6 bases). The CDR3 length is 12 residues. V dropped 4 bases and J dropped 5 bases, with 7 bases sitting between them. Germline V lookup: CDR1 LGHDT, CDR2 YNNKEL (reference sequence). CDR3 DNA sequence: TGTGCCAGCAGCCCGGACAGAGATACGCAGTATTTT. It yields the protein CASSPDRDTQYF.

V is TRBV28 and J is TRBJ2-4; 8 bases agree with TRBD1. V dropped 6 bases and J dropped 9; count of bases not matched to a gene: 13. Germline V gives CDR1 MDHEN, CDR2 SYDVKM. This CDR3 has 15 residues. The CDR3 sequence is CASSPVGQQGVIQYF. Here the CDR3 DNA reads TGTGCCAGCAGCCCCGTCGGGCAACAGGGGGTCATTCAGTACTTC.

V is TRBV9 and J is TRBJ1-5; D gene ambiguous. V was pared by 1 base and J by 7 bases, with 15 bases between. The germline V gene encodes CDR1 SGDLS and CDR2 YYNGEE. The CDR3 spans 15 residues. CDR3 nucleotide sequence: TGTGCCAGCAGCGTATCGGCCGGGGAAGCGCAGCCCCAGCATTTT. This sequence encodes CASSVSAGEAQPQHF.